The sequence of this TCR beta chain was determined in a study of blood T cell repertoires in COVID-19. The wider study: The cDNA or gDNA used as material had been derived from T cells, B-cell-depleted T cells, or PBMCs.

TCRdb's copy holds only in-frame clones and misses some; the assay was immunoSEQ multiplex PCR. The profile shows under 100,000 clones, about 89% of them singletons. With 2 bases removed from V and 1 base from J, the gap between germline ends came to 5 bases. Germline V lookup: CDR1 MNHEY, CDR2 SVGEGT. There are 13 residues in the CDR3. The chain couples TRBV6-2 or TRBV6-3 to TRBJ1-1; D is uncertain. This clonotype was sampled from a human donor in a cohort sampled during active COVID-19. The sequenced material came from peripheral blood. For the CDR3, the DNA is TGTGCCAGCAGTTACGTCTGGAACACTGAAGCTTTCTTT. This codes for CASSYVWNTEAFF.